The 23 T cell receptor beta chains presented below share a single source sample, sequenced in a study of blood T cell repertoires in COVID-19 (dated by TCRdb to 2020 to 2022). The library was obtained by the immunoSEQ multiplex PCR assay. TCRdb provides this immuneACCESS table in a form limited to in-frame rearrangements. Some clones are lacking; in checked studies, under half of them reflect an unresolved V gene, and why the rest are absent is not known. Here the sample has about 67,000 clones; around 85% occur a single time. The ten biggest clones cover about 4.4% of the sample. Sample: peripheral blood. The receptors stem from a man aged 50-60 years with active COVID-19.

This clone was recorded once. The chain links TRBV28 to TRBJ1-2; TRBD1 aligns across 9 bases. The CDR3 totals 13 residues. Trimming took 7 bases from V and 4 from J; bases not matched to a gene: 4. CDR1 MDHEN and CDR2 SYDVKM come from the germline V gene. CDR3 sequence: CASTKGQGYGYTF. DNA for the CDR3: TGTGCCAGCACCAAGGGACAGGGCTATGGCTACACCTTC.

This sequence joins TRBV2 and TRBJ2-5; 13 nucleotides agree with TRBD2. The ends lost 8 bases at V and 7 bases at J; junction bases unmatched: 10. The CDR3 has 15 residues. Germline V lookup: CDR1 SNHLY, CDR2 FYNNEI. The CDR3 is CASAKLAGGLGTQYF. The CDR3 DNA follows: TGTGCCAGCGCGAAACTAGCGGGGGGGCTGGGGACCCAGTACTTC.

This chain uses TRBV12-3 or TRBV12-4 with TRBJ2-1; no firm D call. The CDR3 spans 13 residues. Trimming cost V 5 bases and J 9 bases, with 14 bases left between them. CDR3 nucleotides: TGTGCCAGCAGTGGCCGAGGCGTGGGTGAGCAGTTCTTC. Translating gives CASSGRGVGEQFF.

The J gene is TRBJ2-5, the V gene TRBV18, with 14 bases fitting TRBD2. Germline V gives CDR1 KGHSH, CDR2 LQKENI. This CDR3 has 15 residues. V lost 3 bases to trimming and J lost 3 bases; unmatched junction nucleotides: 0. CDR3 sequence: CASSPGLAGEETQYF. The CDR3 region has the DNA TGTGCCAGCTCACCGGGACTAGCGGGGGAAGAGACCCAGTACTTC.

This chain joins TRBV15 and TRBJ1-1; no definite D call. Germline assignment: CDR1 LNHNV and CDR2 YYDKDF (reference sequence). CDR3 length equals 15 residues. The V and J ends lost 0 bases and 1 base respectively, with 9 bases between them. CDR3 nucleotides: TGTGCCACCAGCAGAGATCTGGCGGGGAACACTGAAGCTTTCTTT. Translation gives CATSRDLAGNTEAFF.

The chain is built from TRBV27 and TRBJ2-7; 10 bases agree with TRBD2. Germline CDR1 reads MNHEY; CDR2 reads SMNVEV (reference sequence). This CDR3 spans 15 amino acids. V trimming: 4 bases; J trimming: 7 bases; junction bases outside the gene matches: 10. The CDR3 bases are TGTGCCAGCAGTTCCCTCCTAGCGGGAGAGCGAGAGCAGTACTTC. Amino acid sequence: CASSSLLAGEREQYF.

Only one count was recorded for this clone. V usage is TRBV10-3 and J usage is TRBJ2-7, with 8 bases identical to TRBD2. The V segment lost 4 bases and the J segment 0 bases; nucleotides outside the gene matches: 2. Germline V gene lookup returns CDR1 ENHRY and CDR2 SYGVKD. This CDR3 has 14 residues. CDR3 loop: CAISGLAGSYEQYF. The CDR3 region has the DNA TGTGCCATCAGTGGGCTAGCGGGCTCCTACGAGCAGTACTTC.

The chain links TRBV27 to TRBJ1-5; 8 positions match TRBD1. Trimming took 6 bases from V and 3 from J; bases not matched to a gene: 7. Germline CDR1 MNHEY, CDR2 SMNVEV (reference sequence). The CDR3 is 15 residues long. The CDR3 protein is CASSLQGVNNQPQHF. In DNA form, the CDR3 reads TGTGCCAGCAGCCTACAGGGGGTCAACAATCAGCCCCAGCATTTT.

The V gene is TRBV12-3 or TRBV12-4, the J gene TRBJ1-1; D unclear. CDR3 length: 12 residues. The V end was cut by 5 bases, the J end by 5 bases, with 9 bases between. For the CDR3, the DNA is TGTGCCAGCAGTCCAGGATATACTGAAGCTTTCTTT. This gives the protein CASSPGYTEAFF.

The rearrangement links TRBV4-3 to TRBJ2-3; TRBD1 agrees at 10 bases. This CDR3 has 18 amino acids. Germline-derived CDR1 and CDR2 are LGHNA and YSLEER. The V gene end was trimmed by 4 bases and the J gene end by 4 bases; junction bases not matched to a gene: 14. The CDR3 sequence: CASSRRTAGTGAPDTQYF. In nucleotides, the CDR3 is TGCGCCAGCAGCCGAAGAACCGCCGGGACAGGGGCCCCAGATACGCAGTATTTT.

This chain's CDR3 is CASSLVVDYGYTF. The CDR3 nucleotides read TGTGCCAGCAGCTTGGTGGTAGACTATGGCTACACCTTC. This rearrangement joins TRBV5-4 to TRBJ1-2; the D is unclear. V lost 0 bases and J lost 3, with 6 bases in between. The CDR3 has 13 amino acids. CDR1 and CDR2 from the germline V gene are SGHNT and YYREEE (reference sequence).

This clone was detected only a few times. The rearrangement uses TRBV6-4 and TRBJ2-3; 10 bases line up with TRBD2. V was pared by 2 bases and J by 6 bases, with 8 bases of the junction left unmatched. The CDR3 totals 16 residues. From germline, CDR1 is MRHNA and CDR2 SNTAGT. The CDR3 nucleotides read TGTGCCAGCAGTGACGCTGCTAGCGGGGGCCCCGATACGCAGTATTTT. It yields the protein CASSDAASGGPDTQYF.

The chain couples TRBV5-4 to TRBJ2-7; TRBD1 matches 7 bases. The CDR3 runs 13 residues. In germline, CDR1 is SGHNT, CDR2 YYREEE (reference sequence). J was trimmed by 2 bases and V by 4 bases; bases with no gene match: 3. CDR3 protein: CASSPQGPYEQYF. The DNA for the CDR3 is TGTGCCAGCAGCCCACAGGGGCCCTACGAGCAGTACTTC. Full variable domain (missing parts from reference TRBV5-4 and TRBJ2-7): ETGVTQSPTHLIKTRGQQVTLRCSSQSGHNTVSWYQQALGQGPQFIFQYYREEENGRGNFPPRFSGLQFPNYSSELNVNALELDDSALYLCASSPQGPYEQYFGPGTRLTVT.

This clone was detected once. The DNA for the CDR3 is TGCGCCAGCAGCCAAGATTCACAGGGATCGGGCGAGCAGTACTTC. This encodes CASSQDSQGSGEQYF. This chain joins TRBV4-3 and TRBJ2-7; TRBD1 is a possible D gene (6 bases). Trimming stripped 0 bases from V and 6 bases from J, with 15 bases between. Germline CDR1 is LGHNA and CDR2 is YSLEER. The CDR3 spans 15 residues.

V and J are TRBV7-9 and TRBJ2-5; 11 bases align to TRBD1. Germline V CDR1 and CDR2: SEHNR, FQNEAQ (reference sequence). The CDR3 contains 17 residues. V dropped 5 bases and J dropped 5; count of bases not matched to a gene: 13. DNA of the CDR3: TGTGCCAGCAGCATGGGGGTGGACAGGGGGCTTTCGGAGACCCAGTACTTC. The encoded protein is CASSMGVDRGLSETQYF.

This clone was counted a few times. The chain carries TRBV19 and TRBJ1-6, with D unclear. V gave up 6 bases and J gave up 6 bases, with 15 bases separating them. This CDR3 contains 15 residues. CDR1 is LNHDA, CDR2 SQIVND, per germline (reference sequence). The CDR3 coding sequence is TGTGCCAGTAGCGTGGAGTTACGGCTTAATTCACCCCTCCACTTT. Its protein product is CASSVELRLNSPLHF.

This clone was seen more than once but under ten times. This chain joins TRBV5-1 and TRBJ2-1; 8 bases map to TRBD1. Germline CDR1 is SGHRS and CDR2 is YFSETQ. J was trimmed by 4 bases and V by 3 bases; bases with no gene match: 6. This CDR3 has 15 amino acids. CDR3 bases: TGCGCCAGCAGCTCACAGGGGGTGCGGTACAATGAGCAGTTCTTC. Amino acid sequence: CASSSQGVRYNEQFF.

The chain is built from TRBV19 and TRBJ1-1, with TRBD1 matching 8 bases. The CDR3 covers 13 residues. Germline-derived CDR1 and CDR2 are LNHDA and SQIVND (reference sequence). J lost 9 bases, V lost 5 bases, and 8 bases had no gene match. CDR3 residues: CASSPGQEVKAFF. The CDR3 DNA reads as TGTGCCAGTAGTCCGGGACAGGAGGTGAAAGCTTTCTTT.

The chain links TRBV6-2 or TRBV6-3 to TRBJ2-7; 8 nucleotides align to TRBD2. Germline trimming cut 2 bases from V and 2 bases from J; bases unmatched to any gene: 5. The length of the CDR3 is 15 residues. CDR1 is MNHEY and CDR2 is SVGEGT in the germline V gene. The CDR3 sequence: CASSYGAGGPYEQYF. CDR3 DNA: TGTGCCAGCAGTTACGGGGCGGGAGGCCCCTACGAGCAGTACTTC.

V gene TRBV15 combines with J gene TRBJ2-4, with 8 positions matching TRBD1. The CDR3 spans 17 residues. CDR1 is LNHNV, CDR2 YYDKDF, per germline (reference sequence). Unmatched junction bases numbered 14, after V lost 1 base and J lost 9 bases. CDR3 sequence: CATSRVRPGQGMAIQYF. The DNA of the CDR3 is TGTGCCACCAGCAGAGTTAGACCAGGACAGGGAATGGCCATTCAGTACTTC.

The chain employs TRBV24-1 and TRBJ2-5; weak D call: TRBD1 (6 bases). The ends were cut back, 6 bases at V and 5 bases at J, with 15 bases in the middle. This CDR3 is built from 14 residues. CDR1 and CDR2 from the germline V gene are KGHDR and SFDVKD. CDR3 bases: TGTGCCACCAGTCATGGGACAAACCGGGAGACCCAGTACTTC. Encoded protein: CATSHGTNRETQYF.

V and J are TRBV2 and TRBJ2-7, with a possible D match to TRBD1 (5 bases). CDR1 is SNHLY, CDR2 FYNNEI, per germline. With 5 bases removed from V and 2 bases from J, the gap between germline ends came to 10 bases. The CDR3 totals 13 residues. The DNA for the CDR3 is TGTGCCAGCAGTAATACAGGAACCTACGAGCAGTACTTC. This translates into CASSNTGTYEQYF.

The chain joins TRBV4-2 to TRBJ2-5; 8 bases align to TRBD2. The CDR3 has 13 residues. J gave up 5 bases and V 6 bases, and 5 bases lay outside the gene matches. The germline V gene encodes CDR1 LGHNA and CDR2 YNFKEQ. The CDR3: CASSRAGVETQYF. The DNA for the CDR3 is TGTGCCAGCAGTCGAGCGGGAGTGGAGACCCAGTACTTC.